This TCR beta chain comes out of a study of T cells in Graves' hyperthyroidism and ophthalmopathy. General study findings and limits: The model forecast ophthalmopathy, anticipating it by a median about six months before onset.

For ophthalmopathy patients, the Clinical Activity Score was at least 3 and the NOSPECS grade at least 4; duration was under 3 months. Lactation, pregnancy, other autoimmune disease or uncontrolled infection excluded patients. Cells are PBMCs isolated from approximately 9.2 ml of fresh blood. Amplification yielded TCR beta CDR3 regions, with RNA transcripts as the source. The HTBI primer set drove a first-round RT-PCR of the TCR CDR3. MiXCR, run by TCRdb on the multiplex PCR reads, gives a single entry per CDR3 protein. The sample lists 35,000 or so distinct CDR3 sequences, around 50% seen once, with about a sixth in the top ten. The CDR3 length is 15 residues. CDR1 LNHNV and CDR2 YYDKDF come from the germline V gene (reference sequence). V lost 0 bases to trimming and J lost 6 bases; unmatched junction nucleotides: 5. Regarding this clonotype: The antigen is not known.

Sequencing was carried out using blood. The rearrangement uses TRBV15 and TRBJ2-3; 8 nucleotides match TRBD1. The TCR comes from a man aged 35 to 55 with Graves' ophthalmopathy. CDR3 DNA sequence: TGTGCCACCAGCAGAGATCCAGGGGGCGTCGATACGCAGTATTTT. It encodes CATSRDPGGVDTQYF. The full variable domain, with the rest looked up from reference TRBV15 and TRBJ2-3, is DAMVIQNPRYQVTQFGKPVTLSCSQTLNHNVMYWYQQKSSQAPKLLFHYYDKDFNNEADTPDNFQSRRPNTSFCFLDIRSPGLGDTAMYLCATSRDPGGVDTQYFGPGTRLTVL.